These 11 T cell receptor beta chains share one sample of origin, sequenced in a study of T cell repertoires in cytomegalovirus infection. For these receptors, no antigen is known. TCRdb re-derived calls from the reads in MiXCR, one entry per CDR3 protein. This sample yields 700,000 to 850,000 distinct CDR3 sequences, of which approximately 32% are seen a single time; around 12% belongs to the top ten. This material consisted of cultured CD8+ T cells from PBMCs, taken from culture after CMV antigen stimulation. The receptors derive from a human donor in good health (CMV status not recorded). Some clones in this sample may be carry-over from other donors' samples.

V and J are TRBV14 and TRBJ2-7, with D unclear. Germline V lookup: CDR1 SGHDN, CDR2 FVKESK. Trimming removed 3 bases from V and 4 bases from J, with 7 bases in between. The CDR3 spans 12 residues. Written as DNA, the CDR3 is TGTGCCAGCAGCCAGCTTAAGTACGAGCAGTACTTC. Translated, it gives CASSQLKYEQYF.

The rearrangement uses TRBV4-1 and TRBJ2-1; no reliable D call. This CDR3 has 14 residues. Germline V gene data show CDR1 as MGHRA and CDR2 as YSYEKL. With 3 bases removed from V and 7 bases from J, the gap between germline ends came to 13 bases. In nucleotides, the CDR3 is TGCGCCAGCAGCCAGGCCTCGGGTCGGAATGAGCAGTTCTTC. It codes for CASSQASGRNEQFF.

This chain connects TRBV7-9 to TRBJ2-5; the D gene is possibly TRBD2 (5 bases). V was shortened by 5 bases and J by 1 base, with 20 bases between the two germline ends. The germline gives CDR1 SEHNR, CDR2 FQNEAQ (reference sequence). The CDR3 extends over 17 amino acids. CDR3 coding DNA: TGTGCCAGCAGCCCAGCGGATAGGTTGCGAGGCCAAGAGACCCAGTACTTC. This gives the protein CASSPADRLRGQETQYF. Drawing the rest from reference TRBV7-9 and TRBJ2-5, the complete variable domain is DTGVSQNPRHKITKRGQNVTFRCDPISEHNRLYWYRQTLGQGPEFLTYFQNEAQLEKSRLLSDRFSAERPKGSFSTLEIQRTEQGDSAMYLCASSPADRLRGQETQYFGPGTRLLVL.

The chain joins TRBV5-6 to TRBJ1-2; D uncertain. The germline V gene encodes CDR1 SGHDT and CDR2 YYEEEE. The CDR3 contains 11 residues. Trimming removed 1 base at V and 3 bases at J, with 1 base between. Written as DNA, the CDR3 is TGTGCCAGCAGCTTGCACTATGGCTACACCTTC. Protein: CASSLHYGYTF.

This sequence joins TRBV5-1 and TRBJ2-3; D ambiguous. Per the germline V gene, CDR1 is SGHRS and CDR2 is YFSETQ. The CDR3 extends over 16 amino acids. The V end was cut by 3 bases, the J end by 4 bases, with 18 bases between. CDR3 nucleotide sequence: TGCGCCAGCAGCTCCCTGGGTAGTAGGGCCGCAGATACGCAGTATTTT. Residues: CASSSLGSRAADTQYF.

There are a few counts of this clonotype. The V call is TRBV20-1, the J call TRBJ2-1; D gene ambiguous. The V gene's germline CDR1 is DFQATT and CDR2 SNEGSKA (reference sequence). The germline V and J ends were trimmed by 7 bases and 0 bases, with 10 bases remaining between them. CDR3 length: 13 residues. CDR3 sequence: CSGGSASYNEQFF. The DNA of the CDR3 is TGCAGTGGGGGTAGTGCCTCCTACAATGAGCAGTTCTTC.

This chain uses TRBV25-1 with TRBJ1-5; D uncertain. The CDR3 has 14 amino acids. V lost 4 bases to trimming and J lost 4 bases, with 11 bases between them. The germline gives CDR1 MGHDK, CDR2 SYGVNS. The CDR3 nucleotides read TGTGCCAGCAGTGGAACTCCACTTAATCAGCCCCAGCATTTT. As protein: CASSGTPLNQPQHF.

This clonotype has more than one count but fewer than ten. V and J are TRBV6-6 and TRBJ2-5; 7 nucleotides agree with TRBD1. The length of the CDR3 is 16 residues. CDR1 is MNHNY and CDR2 is SVGAGI in the germline V gene (reference sequence). V was pared by 4 bases and J by 7 bases, with 15 bases of the junction left unmatched. CDR3 coding DNA: TGTGCCAGCAGTTCCCTCGGACAGGCCGCCGAGGGGACCCAGTACTTC. This gives the protein CASSSLGQAAEGTQYF.

The V and J genes are TRBV2 and TRBJ1-5; the D is unclear. Germline-derived CDR1 and CDR2 are SNHLY and FYNNEI. There are 15 residues in the CDR3. Trimming pared 2 bases from V and 3 bases from J, leaving 11 bases between. In nucleotides, the CDR3 is TGTGCCAGCAGTGAAATCGGAGGGCTCAATCAGCCCCAGCATTTT. Its translation is CASSEIGGLNQPQHF.

This clonotype was detected only a few times. The rearrangement links TRBV6-1 to TRBJ1-1; D gene unclear. From germline, CDR1 is MNHNS and CDR2 SASEGT. CDR3 length equals 13 residues. The ends were cut back, 8 bases at V and 0 bases at J, with 10 bases in the middle. The CDR3: CASSDNMNTEAFF. CDR3 coding DNA: TGTGCCAGCTCCGACAACATGAACACTGAAGCTTTCTTT.

This chain joins TRBV7-2 and TRBJ2-5; no firm D call. V was pared by 5 bases and J by 13 bases, with 5 bases between. This CDR3 has 8 amino acids. Germline CDR1 is SGHTA and CDR2 is FQGNSA. The CDR3 spells CASSLLYF. Here the CDR3 DNA reads TGTGCCAGCAGCCTCCTGTACTTC.